The source of this T cell receptor beta chain is a study of blood T cell repertoires in COVID-19. Background on the study: The origin of the acute and convalescent COVID-19 samples was the United States, Italy and Spain. Nucleic acid was either cDNA or gDNA, and it came from T cells, B-cell-depleted T cells, or PBMCs.

The authors' processing: Nucleated cell number was recorded as an estimate derived from reference gene primer amplification. This table comes from immunoSEQ multiplex PCR, and its TCRdb copy is limited to in-frame clones, with some not included. V and J calls and clone size come straight from that table; D and trimming were deduced from the DNA. The sample holds roughly 280,000 clones, 75% to 90% seen once. Trimming removed 3 bases at V and 3 bases at J, with 14 bases between. The CDR3 spans 14 residues. Germline-derived CDR1 and CDR2 are DFQATT and SNEGSKA (reference sequence). Sequenced sample: peripheral blood. The rearrangement uses TRBV20-1 and TRBJ1-1; tentatively, D is TRBD1 (5 bases). This TCR derives from a man aged 45-65 years with acute or convalescent COVID-19. CDR3 loop: CSASRGGMDTEAFF. The CDR3 coding sequence is TGCAGTGCTAGTAGGGGCGGAATGGACACTGAAGCTTTCTTT.